One T cell receptor beta chain is described in this entry. Its matching antigen is unknown. The sample originates from a study of cytomegalovirus exposure and HLA in healthy donors. The germline V gene encodes CDR1 SQVTM and CDR2 ANQGSEA. The CDR3 sequence is 16 residues long. Trimming took 1 base from V and 4 from J, leaving 16 bases between them. Study-level results: The study flagged approximately 180 TCR beta chains as cytomegalovirus-associated. Most TCR sequences were uncommon, yet certain public TCRs appeared in many donors. In vitro confirmation showed three CMV-associated chains to be CMV antigen specific.

The protocol was immunoSEQ multiplex PCR, while the TCRdb copy is restricted to in-frame clones and leaves out a portion. The table has a few hundred thousand clones, around 90% seen once; the top ten hold around 0.88%. The chain uses TRBV29-1 and TRBJ1-4; D not certain. Sequenced input: PBMCs. This clonotype originated in a man aged 30 to 45 in good health and CMV-seronegative. CDR3 loop: CSVEVGLRDNNEKLFF. DNA of the CDR3: TGCAGCGTTGAAGTGGGTTTGCGGGATAATAATGAAAAACTGTTTTTT.